Presented here are 18 T cell receptor beta chains from one specimen sequenced in a study of vaccination and CD4 T cells after COVID-19. Treatment noted: approximately 9-day PBMC culture with coronavirus spike peptide pools or control peptides (ViraFEST assay). Their recognized antigens are unknown. Oncomine TCR Beta short-read sequencing was applied to DNA from cultured CD4+ T cells. TCRdb redid the calling of the PCR reads with MiXCR, one entry per CDR3 protein. The data show about 14,000 distinct CDR3 sequences, with roughly 31% seen just once and 22% held by the top ten. Specimen: cultured CD4+ T cells from blood. Source of these receptors: a human donor with COVID-19.

This clonotype was observed a handful of times. This chain connects TRBV20-1 to TRBJ2-3; a possible D gene is TRBD2 (6 bases). CDR3 length: 15 residues. V lost 8 bases and J lost 0, with 18 bases in between. Germline CDR1 is DFQATT and CDR2 is SNEGSKA (reference sequence). CDR3 DNA sequence: TGCAGTACCACTGGCGGGGCGGGTAGCACAGATACGCAGTATTTT. Translation gives CSTTGGAGSTDTQYF.

This clonotype came up a few times. The CDR3: CSAKPGGAGELFF. The CDR3 nucleotides read TGCAGTGCTAAACCGGGAGGGGCCGGGGAGCTGTTTTTT. V usage is TRBV20-1 and J usage is TRBJ2-2; TRBD2 matches at 8 bases. J lost 6 bases, V lost 4 bases, and 4 bases had no gene match. Germline CDR1 reads DFQATT; CDR2 reads SNEGSKA (reference sequence). CDR3 length: 13 residues.

The rearrangement links TRBV11-3 to TRBJ1-5; weak D call: TRBD1 (5 bases). V lost 2 bases and J lost 0, with 32 bases in between. Germline CDR1 is SGHNT and CDR2 is YENEEA. This CDR3 has 23 amino acids. CDR3 in amino acids: CASSLFLRERRQRTEYSNQPQHF. For the CDR3, the DNA is TGTGCCAGCAGCTTATTTTTGAGAGAACGCCGACAGCGAACGGAGTATAGCAATCAGCCCCAGCATTTT.

This clonotype is labeled as medium-sized. The J gene is TRBJ1-2, the V gene TRBV7-2; no definite D call. The CDR3 has 14 residues. The V gene lost 0 bases and the J gene lost 5 bases, with 10 bases spanning the gap. Germline-derived CDR1 and CDR2 are SGHTA and FQGNSA. The CDR3 DNA follows: TGTGCCAGCAGCTTAGCAGGGCCGGAGTATGGCTACACCTTC. Translated, it gives CASSLAGPEYGYTF.

The genes are TRBV6-1 and TRBJ2-1; D gene uncertain. Germline loops: CDR1 MNHNS, CDR2 SASEGT. Trimming took off 4 bases at V and 7 bases at J, with 11 bases between the two ends. The CDR3 consists of 13 residues. The CDR3 DNA sequence: TGTGCCAGCAGTGGAGAAGGGAATAATGAGCAGTTCTTC. It yields the protein CASSGEGNNEQFF.

This rearrangement joins TRBV9 to TRBJ1-6; 8 nucleotides agree with TRBD1. The CDR3 runs 15 residues. Trimming at V came to 5 bases and at J to 7 bases, leaving 8 bases not matched to a gene. CDR1 and CDR2 from the germline V gene are SGDLS and YYNGEE. Written as DNA, the CDR3 is TGTGCCAGCAGGGGAGAACAGGGGGGCAATTCACCCCTCCACTTT. It specifies CASRGEQGGNSPLHF.

The chain links TRBV20-1 to TRBJ2-4; D remains unclear. From germline, CDR1 is DFQATT and CDR2 SNEGSKA (reference sequence). Trimming stripped 3 bases from V and 0 bases from J, with 12 bases between. The CDR3 is made up of 15 amino acids. The CDR3 loop reads CSARDPRGAKNIQYF. Written as DNA, the CDR3 is TGCAGTGCTAGGGACCCCCGTGGAGCCAAAAACATTCAGTACTTC.

The V gene is TRBV6-1, the J gene TRBJ1-6; 9 bases align to TRBD1. The germline gives CDR1 MNHNS, CDR2 SASEGT. The CDR3 is 14 residues long. V trimming: 3 bases; J trimming: 13 bases; junction bases outside the gene matches: 7. The CDR3 reads CASSEGTGSSPLHF. The CDR3 DNA reads TGTGCCAGCAGTGAGGGGACAGGGTCGTCGCCCCTCCACTTT.

This clonotype has a handful of counts. The chain is built from TRBV2 and TRBJ2-2, with D possibly TRBD2 on 6 matching bases. This CDR3 is 17 amino acids long. Germline loops: CDR1 SNHLY, CDR2 FYNNEI. The ends were cut back, 1 base at V and 0 bases at J, with 12 bases in the middle. The DNA of the CDR3 is TGTGCCAGCAGTGAAGAGTGGCGGGGAGCGAACACCGGGGAGCTGTTTTTT. Amino acids: CASSEEWRGANTGELFF.

The table lists this clonotype with a few counts. V is TRBV25-1 and J is TRBJ2-5; possibly TRBD2 for D (5 bases). The CDR3 runs to 15 residues. CDR1 MGHDK and CDR2 SYGVNS come from the germline V gene. Trimming stripped 2 bases from V and 5 bases from J, with 15 bases between. The CDR3 region has the DNA TGTGCCAGCAGTGAAGAGGGAAAAATCTGGGAGACCCAGTACTTC. As protein: CASSEEGKIWETQYF.

The chain uses TRBV6-1 and TRBJ2-1, with D possibly matching TRBD1 (8 bases). From germline, CDR1 is MNHNS and CDR2 SASEGT. Trimming shortened V by 8 bases and J by 4 bases, and 18 bases separated the two germline ends. CDR3 length equals 15 residues. In DNA form, the CDR3 reads TGTGCCAGCCTGAAACAGGGGGGGAGGTACAATGAGCAGTTCTTC. Translation gives CASLKQGGRYNEQFF.

V usage is TRBV12-3 or TRBV12-4 and J usage is TRBJ2-3; 9 positions match TRBD1. Trimming cost V 5 bases and J 3 bases; bases outside gene matches: 6. This CDR3 is built from 15 residues. The CDR3 bases are TGTGCCAGCAGTATCACAGGGGGCAGGACAGATACGCAGTATTTT. This codes for CASSITGGRTDTQYF.

The chain links TRBV20-1 to TRBJ2-2, with D unresolved. The V end was cut by 1 base, the J end by 5 bases, with 8 bases between. This CDR3 has 13 residues. Germline lookup yields CDR1 DFQATT and CDR2 SNEGSKA (reference sequence). This chain's CDR3 is CSARAAQTGELFF. The DNA for the CDR3 is TGCAGTGCTAGAGCGGCTCAAACCGGGGAGCTGTTTTTT.

The V and J genes are TRBV7-2 and TRBJ2-1; 8 bases agree with TRBD2. Per germline, CDR1 SGHTA and CDR2 FQGNSA. The CDR3 is made up of 15 amino acids. V was pared by 8 bases and J by 0 bases, with 6 bases of the junction left unmatched. The CDR3 sequence: CASGAGGSSYNEQFF. CDR3 DNA sequence: TGTGCCAGCGGCGCGGGGGGAAGCTCCTACAATGAGCAGTTCTTC. Variable domain in full (rest from reference TRBV7-2 and TRBJ2-1): GAGVSQSPSNKVTEKGKDVELRCDPISGHTALYWYRQSLGQGLEFLIYFQGNSAPDKSGLPSDRFSAERTGGSVSTLTIQRTQQEDSAVYLCASGAGGSSYNEQFFGPGTRLTVL.

The rearrangement links TRBV6-1 to TRBJ2-5; 10 positions agree with TRBD2. Trimming removed 6 bases from V and 5 bases from J; junction bases left unmatched: 6. The CDR3 sequence is 14 residues long. Germline CDR1 is MNHNS and CDR2 is SASEGT. CDR3 amino acids: CASRSGGAGETQYF. The DNA of the CDR3 is TGTGCCAGCAGAAGCGGGGGGGCCGGGGAGACCCAGTACTTC.

This clonotype has a handful of counts. The chain employs TRBV20-1 and TRBJ2-3; D is undetermined. Germline values: CDR1 DFQATT, CDR2 SNEGSKA (reference sequence). Trimming stripped 7 bases from V and 4 bases from J, with 15 bases between. The CDR3 consists of 13 residues. CDR3 amino acids: CSVLTRTPDTQYF. The CDR3 nucleotides read TGCAGTGTTCTGACAAGGACCCCAGATACGCAGTATTTT.

The chain uses TRBV12-3 or TRBV12-4 and TRBJ2-4, with TRBD2 as a possible D gene (6 bases). CDR3 size: 15 residues. V was pared by 7 bases and J by 1 base, with 14 bases between. The CDR3 loop is CASTTPGRAKNIQYF. The CDR3 nucleotides are TGTGCCAGCACGACTCCGGGGAGGGCCAAAAACATTCAGTACTTC.

This clonotype appeared a few times. This chain links TRBV2 with TRBJ1-2; tentative D call: TRBD1 (5 bases). The germline CDR1 and CDR2 sequences are SNHLY and FYNNEI. CDR3 size: 16 residues. Between the trimmed V and J ends, which lost 3 bases and 8 bases, there was a span of 22 bases. The CDR3 bases are TGTGCCAGCAGTGAGGTGGGGGTTCGGCGGATGTACGGCTACACCTTC. Translated, it gives CASSEVGVRRMYGYTF.